A selection of T cell receptor beta chains follows, all from one sample in a study of cytomegalovirus exposure and HLA in healthy donors. Generated by immunoSEQ multiplex PCR, the TCRdb table keeps only in-frame clones and is missing some. The sample comprises approximately 110,000 clones, over 70% of which are singletons, and 4% to 5% rests with the top ten. Input material: PBMCs. The source of these receptors is a woman aged 40 to 50 in good health and CMV-seropositive. Each CDR3 is given with its conserved first and last residue. Each record gives: V gene, D gene, clone size, J gene, CDR3 DNA, CDR3 protein. The D gene is left open where the match is weak. Some rows have no size entry. The others give once, few or many, or a class for an expanded clone.

v_call: TRBV6-1
d_call: TRBD2
clone_size: -
j_call: TRBJ2-1
cdr3_nt: TGTGCCAGCAGTGGCGGACTAGCGGGAGCCGTGGGGCACAATGAGCAGTTCTTC
cdr3_aa: CASSGGLAGAVGHNEQFF

v_call: TRBV4-3
d_call: TRBD1
clone_size: -
j_call: TRBJ1-2
cdr3_nt: TGCGCCAGCAGTCGAACAGGGGGCCCCAACTCCTATGGCTACACCTTC
cdr3_aa: CASSRTGGPNSYGYTF

v_call: TRBV21-1
d_call: -
clone_size: -
j_call: TRBJ1-2
cdr3_nt: TGTGCCAGCAGCAAAAAAGAAGGGACAGCTAACTATGGCTACACCTTC
cdr3_aa: CASSKKEGTANYGYTF

v_call: TRBV6-5
d_call: TRBD1
clone_size: -
j_call: TRBJ2-1
cdr3_nt: TGTGCCAGCAGTTACAGGGGACAGTTACAGCAGTTCTTC
cdr3_aa: CASSYRGQLQQFF

v_call: TRBV5-1
d_call: TRBD1
clone_size: few
j_call: TRBJ1-6
cdr3_nt: TGCGCCAGCAGCTTGGGGGTGACAGGGGTGGATTCACCCCTCCACTTT
cdr3_aa: CASSLGVTGVDSPLHF

v_call: TRBV5-5
d_call: TRBD1
clone_size: once
j_call: TRBJ2-3
cdr3_nt: TGTGCCAGCAGCCGAGGACAGGTTAGCACAGATACGCAGTATTTT
cdr3_aa: CASSRGQVSTDTQYF

v_call: TRBV29-1
d_call: TRBD1
clone_size: few
j_call: TRBJ2-7
cdr3_nt: TGCAGCGCTGCAAAGACAGGGAAATACGAGCAGTACTTC
cdr3_aa: CSAAKTGKYEQYF

v_call: TRBV7-2
d_call: -
clone_size: -
j_call: TRBJ1-1
cdr3_nt: TGTGCCAGCAGCACCTTACCAAGCAACACTGAAGCTTTCTTT
cdr3_aa: CASSTLPSNTEAFF

v_call: TRBV9
d_call: TRBD2
clone_size: -
j_call: TRBJ2-1
cdr3_nt: TGTGCCAGCAGCGAACTAGCGGGAGTCCGTCATGAGCAGTTCTTC
cdr3_aa: CASSELAGVRHEQFF

v_call: TRBV6-5
d_call: -
clone_size: -
j_call: TRBJ2-1
cdr3_nt: TGTGCCAGCAGTGAACGTACAGGCGCCAATGAGCAGTTCTTC
cdr3_aa: CASSERTGANEQFF

v_call: TRBV15
d_call: -
clone_size: -
j_call: TRBJ2-2
cdr3_nt: TGTGCCACCTCCAGGGGTTACACCGGGGAGCTGTTTTTT
cdr3_aa: CATSRGYTGELFF

v_call: TRBV15
d_call: -
clone_size: -
j_call: TRBJ1-5
cdr3_nt: TGTGCCACCAGCAGAGGGGCTTTAGGGGGAGCTAATAGCAATCAGCCCCAGCATTTT
cdr3_aa: CATSRGALGGANSNQPQHF

v_call: TRBV11-3
d_call: -
clone_size: -
j_call: TRBJ2-5
cdr3_nt: TGTGCCAGCAGCTTTAGGCAGGGGACGGGCGAGACCCAGTACTTC
cdr3_aa: CASSFRQGTGETQYF

v_call: TRBV30
d_call: TRBD1
clone_size: -
j_call: TRBJ2-7
cdr3_nt: TGTGCCTGGACAAGGACAGGTTCCTACGAGCAGTACTTC
cdr3_aa: CAWTRTGSYEQYF

v_call: TRBV14
d_call: -
clone_size: -
j_call: TRBJ2-1
cdr3_nt: TGTGCCAGCAGCCAAGATGCAGGGTACAATGAGCAGTTCTTC
cdr3_aa: CASSQDAGYNEQFF

v_call: TRBV2
d_call: TRBD1
clone_size: -
j_call: TRBJ1-2
cdr3_nt: TGTGCCAGCAGTGATGGCGCCAGGGGGATTGCTGGCTACACCTTC
cdr3_aa: CASSDGARGIAGYTF

v_call: TRBV19
d_call: -
clone_size: -
j_call: TRBJ1-1
cdr3_nt: TGTGCCAGTAGTCGACAGGAGAACACTGAAGCTTTCTTT
cdr3_aa: CASSRQENTEAFF

v_call: TRBV5-1
d_call: -
clone_size: -
j_call: TRBJ2-3
cdr3_nt: TGCGCCAGCAGCCCCGATGGGCGAGCGGCAGATACGCAGTATTTT
cdr3_aa: CASSPDGRAADTQYF

v_call: TRBV4-3
d_call: -
clone_size: -
j_call: TRBJ2-6
cdr3_nt: TGCGCCAGCAGCCAAGGTCAGGGGACTGGGGCCAACGTCCTGACTTTC
cdr3_aa: CASSQGQGTGANVLTF

v_call: TRBV2
d_call: -
clone_size: -
j_call: TRBJ2-7
cdr3_nt: TGTGCCAGCAGTGGGGACAATTACGAGCAGTACTTC
cdr3_aa: CASSGDNYEQYF

v_call: TRBV5-1
d_call: TRBD1
clone_size: few
j_call: TRBJ1-6
cdr3_nt: TGCGCCAGCAGCCCGGGACAGCCTAATTCACCCCTCCACTTT
cdr3_aa: CASSPGQPNSPLHF

v_call: TRBV5-1
d_call: TRBD1
clone_size: -
j_call: TRBJ2-3
cdr3_nt: TGCGCCAGCAGAGGGACAGGGACCCGCACAGATACGCAGTATTTT
cdr3_aa: CASRGTGTRTDTQYF

v_call: TRBV9
d_call: -
clone_size: -
j_call: TRBJ1-2
cdr3_nt: TGTGCCAGCAGCGCACAGGGCTACTATGGCTACACCTTC
cdr3_aa: CASSAQGYYGYTF

v_call: TRBV7-8
d_call: -
clone_size: -
j_call: TRBJ2-7
cdr3_nt: TGTGCCAGCAGCCCCTCGGGACTCTACGAGCAGTACTTC
cdr3_aa: CASSPSGLYEQYF

v_call: TRBV7-9
d_call: -
clone_size: -
j_call: TRBJ1-6
cdr3_nt: TGTGCCAGCAGCTTAGCGCGGGAGAATTCACCCCTCCACTTT
cdr3_aa: CASSLARENSPLHF

v_call: TRBV4-1
d_call: -
clone_size: -
j_call: TRBJ1-2
cdr3_nt: TGCGCCAGCAGCCAACGCTCAGGAAAGGTGTATGGCTACACCTTC
cdr3_aa: CASSQRSGKVYGYTF

v_call: TRBV5-5
d_call: -
clone_size: -
j_call: TRBJ2-6
cdr3_nt: TGTGCCAGCTCCGTCGGACAGAACTCTGGGGCCAACGTCCTGACTTTC
cdr3_aa: CASSVGQNSGANVLTF

v_call: TRBV27
d_call: -
clone_size: -
j_call: TRBJ2-7
cdr3_nt: TGTGCCAGCAGTTTAGGAGGTTTAAGCTCCTACGAGCAGTACTTC
cdr3_aa: CASSLGGLSSYEQYF

v_call: TRBV19
d_call: -
clone_size: once
j_call: TRBJ1-2
cdr3_nt: TGTGCCAGTACCCAGGGGCGGATCCATAACTATGGCTACACCTTC
cdr3_aa: CASTQGRIHNYGYTF

v_call: TRBV5-4
d_call: TRBD2
clone_size: -
j_call: TRBJ2-5
cdr3_nt: TGTGCCAGCAGCCTGGGAGCGGGGGGGGCCCAAGAGACCCAGTACTTC
cdr3_aa: CASSLGAGGAQETQYF